These 9 T cell receptor beta chains share one sample of origin, sequenced in a study of identical twins. Using its own MiXCR run on the 5' RACE reads, TCRdb lists one record per CDR3 protein. Here the sample spans fewer than 250,000 distinct CDR3 sequences, 7.5% being singletons. The same specimen was also included in a second study, on yellow fever vaccine responses in identical twins.

Input material: memory (CD45RO+) T cells sorted from blood. These receptors were collected from a woman aged 18 to 35 in good health.

The chain couples TRBV12-3 or TRBV12-4 to TRBJ1-6; possibly TRBD1 for D (6 bases). Trimming removed 6 bases at V and 9 bases at J, with 21 bases between. This CDR3 is built from 16 residues. The CDR3 DNA is TGTGCCAGCAGCCAATTGGGGGGCAGGGGCTTTTCACCCCTCCACTTT. Translation gives CASSQLGGRGFSPLHF.

V and J are TRBV5-1 and TRBJ2-3; TRBD2 matches 9 bases. Unmatched junction bases numbered 11, after V lost 4 bases and J lost 8 bases. The length of the CDR3 is 15 residues. Germline V gene sequence: CDR1 SGHRS, CDR2 YFSETQ. The CDR3 DNA is TGCGCCAGCAGCCTGGCTAGCGGGGTCTCGGGTACGCAGTATTTT. Protein product: CASSLASGVSGTQYF.

This clonotype has a count of ten or more. V is TRBV3-1 and J is TRBJ2-1; maybe TRBD2 (6 bases). V lost 1 base to trimming and J lost 1 base, with 14 bases between them. Looked up from germline, CDR1 is LGHDT and CDR2 is YNNKEL (reference sequence). The CDR3 has 17 amino acids. CDR3 residues: CASSQARLVPSYNEQFF. Here the CDR3 DNA reads TGTGCCAGCAGCCAAGCACGACTAGTCCCTTCCTACAATGAGCAGTTCTTC.

This clonotype was found a few times. The rearrangement links TRBV10-3 to TRBJ2-7, with TRBD2 as a possible D gene (7 bases). Germline CDR1 and CDR2: ENHRY and SYGVKD. The length of the CDR3 is 13 residues. CDR3 nucleotides: TGTGCGGGGGGGGGGACAAGCTCCTACGAGCAGTACTTC. Its translation is CAGGGTSSYEQYF.

At least ten counts were recorded for this clonotype. This chain connects TRBV29-1 to TRBJ2-5; D is perhaps TRBD2 (6 bases). This CDR3 has 11 amino acids. The ends were cut back, 5 bases at V and 2 bases at J, with 6 bases in the middle. Germline-derived CDR1 and CDR2 are SQVTM and ANQGSEA. The CDR3 DNA reads TGCAGCGTTCGGGGGCAAGAGACCCAGTACTTC. Its translation is CSVRGQETQYF.

This clonotype was detected only a few times. The J gene is TRBJ1-1, the V gene TRBV6-6, with D unresolved. V gave up 4 bases and J gave up 5 bases, with 8 bases separating them. The CDR3 spans 12 residues. Germline loops: CDR1 MNHNY, CDR2 SVGAGI (reference sequence). The CDR3, as DNA: TGTGCCAGCAGTTGGAGCACAACTGAAGCTTTCTTT. Its translation: CASSWSTTEAFF.

The rearrangement joins TRBV6-1 to TRBJ2-5, with 8 bases lining up with TRBD1. The CDR3 runs to 16 residues. The junction had 15 bases not matched to a gene; V was cut back by 10 bases and J by 2 bases. The germline CDR1 and CDR2 sequences are MNHNS and SASEGT. The CDR3 DNA reads as TGTGCCACCGACAGGGGCGGTATTATGGGACAAGAGACCCAGTACTTC. This sequence encodes CATDRGGIMGQETQYF.

This clonotype turned up a few times. V usage is TRBV27 and J usage is TRBJ1-1; TRBD1 is a possible D gene (5 bases). Trimming left V 7 bases short and J 0 bases short, with 18 bases between. The CDR3 extends over 16 amino acids. The germline CDR1 and CDR2 sequences are MNHEY and SMNVEV (reference sequence). CDR3 amino acids: CASNPRRGKVNTEAFF. CDR3 nucleotides: TGTGCCAGCAACCCCCGGAGGGGAAAAGTGAACACTGAAGCTTTCTTT.

J is TRBJ2-7 and V is TRBV13, with D possibly being TRBD2 (7 bases). Germline CDR1 is PRHDT and CDR2 is FYEKMQ (reference sequence). The V end lost 3 bases, the J end lost 5 bases, and 17 bases lay between the germline ends. CDR3 length: 15 residues. DNA for the CDR3: TGTGCCAGCAGCTTGATCCGGGGGGCGCGTAACGAGCAGTACTTC. Translation: CASSLIRGARNEQYF.